This entry is about one T cell receptor (beta chain). The data belong to a study of blood T cell repertoires in COVID-19. Study-level information: PBMCs, B-cell-depleted T cells, or T cells were the source of the cDNA or gDNA that made up the material.

TCRdb keeps only in-frame clones here, not all; method: immunoSEQ multiplex PCR. The sample has around 330,000 clones, roughly 90% seen once. Sample: peripheral blood. The clonotype was recovered from a woman between 45 and 60 years old with active or convalescent COVID-19.

The CDR3 loop reads CASSIGRFLGTLYF. The DNA for the CDR3 is TGTGCCAGTAGTATCGGGAGGTTTCTTGGTACCTTGTACTTC. The V and J genes are TRBV19 and TRBJ2-7, with TRBD2 identical over 7 bases. The CDR3 length is 14 residues. CDR1 LNHDA and CDR2 SQIVND come from the germline V gene (reference sequence). After removal of 3 bases from V and 12 bases from J, the junction contained 14 bases not matched to a gene.